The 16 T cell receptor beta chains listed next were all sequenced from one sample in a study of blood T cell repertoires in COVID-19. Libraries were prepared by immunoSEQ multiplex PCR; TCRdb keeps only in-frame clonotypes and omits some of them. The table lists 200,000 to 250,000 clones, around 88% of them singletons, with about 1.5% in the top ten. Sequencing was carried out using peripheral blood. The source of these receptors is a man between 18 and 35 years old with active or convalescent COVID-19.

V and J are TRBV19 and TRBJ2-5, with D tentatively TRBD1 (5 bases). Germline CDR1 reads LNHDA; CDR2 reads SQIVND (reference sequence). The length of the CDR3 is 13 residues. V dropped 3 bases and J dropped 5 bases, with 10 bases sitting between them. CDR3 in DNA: TGTGCCAGTAGTATGTTTAGGGGCGAGACCCAGTACTTC. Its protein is CASSMFRGETQYF.

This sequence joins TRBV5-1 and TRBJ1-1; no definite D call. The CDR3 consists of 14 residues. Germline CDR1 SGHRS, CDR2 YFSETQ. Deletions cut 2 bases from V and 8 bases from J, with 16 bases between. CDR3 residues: CASSFADSMVEAFF. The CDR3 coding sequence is TGCGCCAGCAGCTTCGCGGATTCGATGGTAGAAGCTTTCTTT.

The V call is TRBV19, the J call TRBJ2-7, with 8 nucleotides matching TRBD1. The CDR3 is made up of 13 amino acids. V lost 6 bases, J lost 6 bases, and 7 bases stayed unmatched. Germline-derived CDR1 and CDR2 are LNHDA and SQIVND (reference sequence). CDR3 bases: TGTGCCAGTAGGCGGACAGGGTCGGGCGAGCAGTACTTC. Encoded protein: CASRRTGSGEQYF. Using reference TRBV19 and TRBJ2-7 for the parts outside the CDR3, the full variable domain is DGGITQSPKYLFRKEGQNVTLSCEQNLNHDAMYWYRQDPGQGLRLIYYSQIVNDFQKGDIAEGYSVSREKKESFPLTVTSAQKNPTAFYLCASRRTGSGEQYFGPGTRLTVT.

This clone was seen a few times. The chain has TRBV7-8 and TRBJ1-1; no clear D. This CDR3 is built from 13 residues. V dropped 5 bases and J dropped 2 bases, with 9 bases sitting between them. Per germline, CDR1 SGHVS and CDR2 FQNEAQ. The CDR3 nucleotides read TGTGCCAGCAGCCCTGAGCTTAACACTGAAGCTTTCTTT. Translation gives CASSPELNTEAFF.

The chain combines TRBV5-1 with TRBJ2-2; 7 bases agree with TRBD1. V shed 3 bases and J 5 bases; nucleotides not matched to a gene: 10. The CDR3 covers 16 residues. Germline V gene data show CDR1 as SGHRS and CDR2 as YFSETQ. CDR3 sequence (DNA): TGCGCCAGCAGCTCGACAGGGAAGTATTCGACCGGGGAGCTGTTTTTT. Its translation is CASSSTGKYSTGELFF. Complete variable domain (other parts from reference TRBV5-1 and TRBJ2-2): KAGVTQTPRYLIKTRGQQVTLSCSPISGHRSVSWYQQTPGQGLQFLFEYFSETQRNKGNFPGRFSGRQFSNSRSEMNVSTLELGDSALYLCASSSTGKYSTGELFFGEGSRLTVL.

The DNA for the CDR3 is TGCAGCGTTGTATCAGGCAATCAGCCCCAGCATTTT. Amino acid sequence: CSVVSGNQPQHF. The gene calls are TRBV29-1 and TRBJ1-5, with D unclear. CDR1 is SQVTM and CDR2 is ANQGSEA in the germline V gene. The CDR3 loop spans 12 amino acids. Trimming removed 4 bases at V and 2 bases at J, with 6 bases between. The variable domain in full, completed from reference TRBV29-1 and TRBJ1-5, reads SAVISQKPSRDICQRGTSLTIQCQVDSQVTMMFWYRQQPGQSLTLIATANQGSEATYESGFVIDKFPISRPNLTFSTLTVSNMSPEDSSIYLCSVVSGNQPQHFGDGTRLSIL.

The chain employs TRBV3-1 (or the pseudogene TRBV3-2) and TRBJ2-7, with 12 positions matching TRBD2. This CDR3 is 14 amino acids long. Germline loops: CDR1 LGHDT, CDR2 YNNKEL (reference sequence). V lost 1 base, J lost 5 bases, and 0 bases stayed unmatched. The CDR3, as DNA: TGTGCCAGCAGCCAAGGACTAGCGGGGGACGAGCAGTACTTC. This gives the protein CASSQGLAGDEQYF.

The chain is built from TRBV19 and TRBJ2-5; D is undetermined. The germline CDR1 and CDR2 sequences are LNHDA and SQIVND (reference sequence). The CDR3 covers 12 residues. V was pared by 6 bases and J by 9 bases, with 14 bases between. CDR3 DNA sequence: TGTGCCAGTAGCGGAGCAAAGCATTCCCAGTACTTC. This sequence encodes CASSGAKHSQYF.

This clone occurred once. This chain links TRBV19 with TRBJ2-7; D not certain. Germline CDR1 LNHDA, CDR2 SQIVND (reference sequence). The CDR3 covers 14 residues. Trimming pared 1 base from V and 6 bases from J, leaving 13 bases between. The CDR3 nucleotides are TGTGCCAGTAGTATAGGGGCCGCCCGCAGCGAGCAGTACTTC. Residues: CASSIGAARSEQYF.

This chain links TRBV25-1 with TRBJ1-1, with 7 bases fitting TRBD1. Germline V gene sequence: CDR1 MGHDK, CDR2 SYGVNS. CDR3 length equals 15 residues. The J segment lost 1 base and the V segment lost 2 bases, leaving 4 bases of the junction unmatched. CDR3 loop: CASSETGVRNTEAFF. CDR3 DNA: TGTGCCAGCAGTGAAACAGGGGTAAGGAACACTGAAGCTTTCTTT.

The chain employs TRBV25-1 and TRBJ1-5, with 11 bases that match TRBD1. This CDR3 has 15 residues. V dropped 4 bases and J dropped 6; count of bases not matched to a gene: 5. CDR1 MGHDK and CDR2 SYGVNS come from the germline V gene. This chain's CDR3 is CASSASGTGGQPQHF. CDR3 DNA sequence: TGTGCCAGCAGTGCGTCCGGGACAGGGGGTCAGCCCCAGCATTTT.

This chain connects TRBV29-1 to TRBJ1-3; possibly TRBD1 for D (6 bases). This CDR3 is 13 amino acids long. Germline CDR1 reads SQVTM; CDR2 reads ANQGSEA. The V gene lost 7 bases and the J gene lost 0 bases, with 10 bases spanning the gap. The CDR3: CSGQANSGNTIYF. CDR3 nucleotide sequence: TGCAGCGGACAGGCGAACTCTGGAAACACCATATATTTT.

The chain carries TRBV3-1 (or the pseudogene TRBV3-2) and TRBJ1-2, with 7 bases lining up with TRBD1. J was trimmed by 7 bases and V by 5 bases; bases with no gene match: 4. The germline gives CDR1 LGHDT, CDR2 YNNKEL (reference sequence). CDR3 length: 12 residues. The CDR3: CASSSWDSGYTF. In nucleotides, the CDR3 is TGTGCCAGCAGCTCATGGGACAGTGGCTACACCTTC.

CDR3 amino acids: CASSQGAGRLGDTQYF. In DNA, the CDR3 is TGTGCCAGCAGCCAAGGCGCGGGGAGGCTTGGAGATACGCAGTATTTT. The chain has TRBV3-1 (or the pseudogene TRBV3-2) and TRBJ2-3, with a tentative D call TRBD2 (6 bases). The CDR3 spans 16 residues. CDR1 LGHDT and CDR2 YNNKEL come from the germline V gene (reference sequence). V was pared by 1 base and J by 5 bases, with 16 bases between.

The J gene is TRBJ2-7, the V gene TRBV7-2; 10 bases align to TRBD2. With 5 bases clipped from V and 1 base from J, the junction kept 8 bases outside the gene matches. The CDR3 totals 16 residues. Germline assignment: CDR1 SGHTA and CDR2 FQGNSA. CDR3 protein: CASSPILAGFSYEQYF. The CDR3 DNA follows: TGTGCCAGCAGCCCCATACTAGCGGGATTTTCCTACGAGCAGTACTTC.

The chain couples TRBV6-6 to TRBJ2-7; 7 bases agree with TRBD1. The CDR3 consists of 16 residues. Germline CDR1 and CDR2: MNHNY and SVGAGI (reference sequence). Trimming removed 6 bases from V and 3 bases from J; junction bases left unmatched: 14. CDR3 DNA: TGTGCCAGCAGACCTCACACAGGGGTATTGCACTACGAGCAGTACTTC. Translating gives CASRPHTGVLHYEQYF.